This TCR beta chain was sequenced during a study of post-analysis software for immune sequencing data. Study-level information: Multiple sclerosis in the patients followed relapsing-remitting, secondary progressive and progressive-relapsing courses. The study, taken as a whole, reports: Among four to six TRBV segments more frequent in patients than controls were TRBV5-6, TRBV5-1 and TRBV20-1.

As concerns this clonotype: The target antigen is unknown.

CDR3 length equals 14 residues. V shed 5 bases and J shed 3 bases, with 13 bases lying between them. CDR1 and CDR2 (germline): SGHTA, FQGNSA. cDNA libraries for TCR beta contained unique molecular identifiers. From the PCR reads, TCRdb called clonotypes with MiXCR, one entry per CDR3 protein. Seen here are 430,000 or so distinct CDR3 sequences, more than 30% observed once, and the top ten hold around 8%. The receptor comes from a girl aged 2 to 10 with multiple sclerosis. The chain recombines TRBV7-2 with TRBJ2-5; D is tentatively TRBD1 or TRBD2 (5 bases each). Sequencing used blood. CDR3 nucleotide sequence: TGTGCCAGCAGCACACGGGACCAAAAAGAGACCCAGTACTTC. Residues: CASSTRDQKETQYF.